The T cell receptor (beta chain) under discussion was sequenced for a study of blood T cell repertoires in COVID-19. Study-wide background: Sources were T cells, B-cell-depleted T cells, or PBMCs; the material itself was cDNA or gDNA.

The repertoire was sequenced with immunoSEQ multiplex PCR; TCRdb's copy has only in-frame clones and lacks some. The sample has 240,000 or so clones; more than 75% are singletons. Deletions cut 10 bases from V and 2 bases from J, with 15 bases between. Germline CDR1 reads MDHEN; CDR2 reads SYDVKM. The CDR3 length is 13 residues. The chain combines TRBV28 with TRBJ2-7, with a possible D match to TRBD1 (5 bases). The source is an elderly man with acute or convalescent COVID-19. The material sequenced was peripheral blood. The CDR3 loop is CATGYGKTYEQYF. In nucleotides, the CDR3 is TGTGCCACAGGGTATGGCAAGACCTACGAGCAGTACTTC.